This passage covers 22 T cell receptor beta chains from one sample sequenced in a study of blood T cells in healthy people across ages. A sample-barcoded 5' primer and a J-beta primer mix were used in a second PCR of roughly 6 to 11 cycles. TCRdb redid the calling of the 5' RACE reads with MiXCR, one entry per CDR3 protein. The sample lists fewer than 1,200,000 distinct CDR3 sequences, approximately 25% occurring once. Separately, the same data were catalogued under a study of T cells of mothers and their children.

The sample comprised blood. The receptors shown here come from a girl aged 2 to 10 in good health.

This clonotype was detected ten times or more. The chain carries TRBV7-3 and TRBJ2-3, with unresolved D. The CDR3 runs 14 residues. Looked up from germline, CDR1 is SGHTA and CDR2 is FQGTGA. V shed 1 base and J shed 0 bases, with 5 bases lying between them. The chain's CDR3 is CASSLIPSTDTQYF. For the CDR3, the DNA is TGTGCCAGCAGCTTAATTCCGAGCACAGATACGCAGTATTTT.

V usage is TRBV15 and J usage is TRBJ2-5, with D possibly TRBD2 on 5 matching bases. The end of the DNA fits TRBJ2-7 better, so the J call may be wrong. Germline-derived CDR1 and CDR2 are LNHNV and YYDKDF (reference sequence). This CDR3 is built from 13 residues. The CDR3 protein is CATSRGTGYEQYF. Written as DNA, the CDR3 is TGTGCCACCAGCAGAGGGACTGGCTACGAGCAGTACTTC.

This clonotype was seen a handful of times. This chain links TRBV10-3 with TRBJ2-1, with D uncertain. CDR1 is ENHRY and CDR2 is SYGVKD in the germline V gene. The germline V and J ends were trimmed by 2 bases and 8 bases, with 13 bases remaining between them. The CDR3 is made up of 14 amino acids. CDR3 nucleotide sequence: TGTGCCATCAGTGAGACTCTCCCAGGCGATGAGCAGTTCTTC. Residues: CAISETLPGDEQFF.

The CDR3 reads CASILTGQGHEKLFF. CDR3 coding DNA: TGTGCCAGCATTCTTACCGGACAGGGCCATGAAAAACTGTTTTTT. J is TRBJ1-4 and V is TRBV6-5; TRBD1 matches 8 bases. Unmatched junction bases numbered 10, after V lost 7 bases and J lost 6 bases. This CDR3 is 15 amino acids long. The germline CDR1 and CDR2 sequences are MNHEY and SVGAGI.

This clonotype showed up just a few times. The CDR3 protein is CASSQVTTREQYF. In DNA, the CDR3 is TGTGCCAGCAGCCAAGTGACGACACGCGAGCAGTACTTC. The chain is built from TRBV3-1 and TRBJ2-7; D ambiguous. The V end lost 1 base, the J end lost 6 bases, and 10 bases lay between the germline ends. Germline V gene data show CDR1 as LGHDT and CDR2 as YNNKEL (reference sequence). CDR3 length: 13 amino acids.

This clonotype was seen at least ten times. A junction boundary mismatches the germline segment, possibly from a read error. Here the CDR3 reads CASSLAGTQETQYF. CDR3 in DNA: TGTGCCAGCAGCCTCGCCGGGACCCAAGAGACCCAGTACTTC. This chain links TRBV5-1 with TRBJ2-5, with D possibly called TRBD1 or TRBD2 (5 bases each). Germline CDR1 is SGHRS and CDR2 is YFSETQ. The CDR3 spans 14 residues.

V is TRBV6-6 and J is TRBJ1-4, with a possible D match to TRBD1 (6 bases). The V end lost 11 bases, the J end lost 8 bases, and 18 bases lay between the germline ends. This CDR3 is 13 amino acids long. Germline loops: CDR1 MNHNY, CDR2 SVGAGI (reference sequence). The DNA for the CDR3 is TGTGCCGCTCAGGGGAGGGGTGGCGAAAAACTGTTTTTT. Its protein is CAAQGRGGEKLFF.

CDR3: CASSPVGDTGLGTF. The CDR3 DNA reads TGTGCCAGCTCACCGGTCGGGGACACCGGGCTGGGTACCTTC. The rearrangement links TRBV18 to TRBJ1-2; TRBD1 might be the D (6 bases). Trimming took off 3 bases at V and 14 bases at J, with 22 bases between the two ends. The V gene's germline CDR1 is KGHSH and CDR2 LQKENI. This CDR3 contains 14 residues.

The chain is built from TRBV5-1 and TRBJ2-5; 8 bases map to TRBD2. The germline V gene has CDR1 SGHRS and CDR2 YFSETQ. CDR3 size: 19 residues. V dropped 0 bases and J dropped 2; count of bases not matched to a gene: 15. The CDR3, as DNA: TGCGCCAGCAGCTTGGGTCTCCCTTTAGCGGGACGGAGTCAAGAGACCCAGTACTTC. The encoded protein is CASSLGLPLAGRSQETQYF.

This clonotype was observed a few times. The V and J genes are TRBV9 and TRBJ1-1; D unclear. V was clipped by 2 bases and J by 0 bases, with 5 bases between them. Per the germline V gene, CDR1 is SGDLS and CDR2 is YYNGEE. CDR3 length: 13 residues. The CDR3, as DNA: TGTGCCAGCAGCGTCCACTTGAACACTGAAGCTTTCTTT. It translates to CASSVHLNTEAFF.

The J gene is TRBJ2-7, the V gene TRBV29-1; perhaps D is TRBD1 or TRBD2 (5 bases each). Germline V CDR1 and CDR2: SQVTM, ANQGSEA. Trimming shortened V by 8 bases and J by 3 bases, and 11 bases separated the two germline ends. This CDR3 has 11 residues. CDR3 DNA: TGCAGCTTTCGAGGGGACTACGAGCAGTACTTC. Its protein is CSFRGDYEQYF.

For this clonotype: The junction does not match germline at one end; this may be a read error. This rearrangement joins TRBV27 to TRBJ2-7; D call uncertain. Germline V gene data show CDR1 as MNHEY and CDR2 as SMNVEV (reference sequence). This CDR3 region has 13 residues. The CDR3 sequence is CASGFGPPYEQYF. As DNA, the CDR3 is TGTGCCAGCGGTTTTGGACCTCCCTACGAGCAGTACTTC.

CDR3: CASSFGESRENIQYF. The CDR3 nucleotides read TGTGCCAGCAGTTTTGGGGAATCCAGGGAAAACATTCAGTACTTC. V is TRBV12-3 or TRBV12-4 and J is TRBJ2-4, with D perhaps TRBD1 (5 bases). V lost 3 bases to trimming and J lost 5 bases, with 14 bases between them. The CDR3 extends over 15 amino acids.

The rearrangement links TRBV7-2 to TRBJ1-3; D not certain. The V gene's germline CDR1 is SGHTA and CDR2 FQGNSA. V was clipped by 5 bases and J by 0 bases, with 11 bases between them. The length of the CDR3 is 15 residues. The CDR3 loop is CASSPGGPSGNTIYF. The CDR3 DNA sequence: TGTGCCAGCAGCCCCGGAGGTCCCTCTGGAAACACCATATATTTT.

The rearrangement links TRBV28 to TRBJ1-6; D ambiguous. V was pared by 3 bases and J by 11 bases, with 5 bases between. Germline values: CDR1 MDHEN, CDR2 SYDVKM. This CDR3 spans 11 amino acids. The CDR3 spells CASSFKTPLHF. CDR3 nucleotides: TGTGCCAGCAGTTTTAAGACACCCCTCCACTTT.

This clonotype was recorded only once. The chain has TRBV29-1 and TRBJ1-6, with a weak D call TRBD1 (5 bases). The CDR3 is 13 residues long. Trimming took 1 base from V and 11 from J, leaving 12 bases between them. The germline V gene encodes CDR1 SQVTM and CDR2 ANQGSEA. The CDR3 nucleotides are TGCAGCGTTGAAGGGGGACCCGGGGCACCCCTCCACTTT. It encodes CSVEGGPGAPLHF. Full variable domain (missing parts from reference TRBV29-1 and TRBJ1-6): SAVISQKPSRDICQRGTSLTIQCQVDSQVTMMFWYRQQPGQSLTLIATANQGSEATYESGFVIDKFPISRPNLTFSTLTVSNMSPEDSSIYLCSVEGGPGAPLHFGNGTRLTVT.

This clonotype was seen just once. CDR3 protein: CSVTGTPNGYTF. The CDR3 nucleotides are TGCAGCGTTACCGGGACCCCCAATGGCTACACCTTC. The chain couples TRBV29-1 to TRBJ1-2; tentative D call: TRBD1 (5 bases). The CDR3 spans 12 residues. Trimming removed 5 bases at V and 6 bases at J, with 13 bases between. Germline CDR1 is SQVTM and CDR2 is ANQGSEA. Combining the CDR3 with reference TRBV29-1 and TRBJ1-2 gives the whole variable domain SAVISQKPSRDICQRGTSLTIQCQVDSQVTMMFWYRQQPGQSLTLIATANQGSEATYESGFVIDKFPISRPNLTFSTLTVSNMSPEDSSIYLCSVTGTPNGYTFGSGTRLTVV.

This chain connects TRBV9 to TRBJ2-1, with no clear D. CDR3 length: 12 residues. V lost 4 bases and J lost 9, with 11 bases in between. Germline lookup yields CDR1 SGDLS and CDR2 YYNGEE. CDR3 residues: CASSYRSGEQFF. For the CDR3, the DNA is TGTGCCAGCAGCTACCGATCCGGTGAGCAGTTCTTC.

This rearrangement joins TRBV6-1 to TRBJ2-4; 7 bases are shared with TRBD2. The CDR3 loop spans 18 amino acids. V lost 4 bases, J lost 0 bases, and 12 bases stayed unmatched. Per germline, CDR1 MNHNS and CDR2 SASEGT. The CDR3 region has the DNA TGTGCCAGCAGTGTGGCGACTAGCCGAACGTTAGCCAAAAACATTCAGTACTTC. This codes for CASSVATSRTLAKNIQYF.

This clonotype came up a few times. V is TRBV7-2 and J is TRBJ1-2; 7 bases line up with TRBD1. Trimming took 3 bases from V and 8 from J; bases not matched to a gene: 9. The germline V gene encodes CDR1 SGHTA and CDR2 FQGNSA. CDR3 size: 14 residues. CDR3 DNA: TGTGCCAGCAGCTTCCCGGCGACAGGGTGGGGCTACACCTTC. Translating it yields CASSFPATGWGYTF.

This sequence joins TRBV7-9 and TRBJ1-4; TRBD1 aligns across 7 bases. The CDR3 is 15 residues long. The germline CDR1 and CDR2 sequences are SEHNR and FQNEAQ (reference sequence). Unmatched junction bases numbered 7, after V lost 4 bases and J lost 5 bases. CDR3 sequence reads: CASSSGTASNEKLFF. In nucleotides, the CDR3 is TGTGCCAGCAGCTCCGGGACAGCCTCGAATGAAAAACTGTTTTTT.

A few counts support this clonotype. The rearrangement links TRBV5-1 to TRBJ2-1; D not resolved. The germline CDR1 and CDR2 sequences are SGHRS and YFSETQ. This CDR3 is built from 13 residues. V was shortened by 0 bases and J by 9 bases, with 10 bases between the two germline ends. DNA of the CDR3: TGCGCCAGCAGCTTGGCGGCTTCCTCTGAGCAGTTCTTC. Its protein product is CASSLAASSEQFF.